This T cell receptor beta chain was identified during a study of spatial heterogeneity in lung cancer (dated by TCRdb to between 2019 and 2020). For the study in its entirety: Beta-chain transcripts were consistently detected in greater numbers than alpha-chain transcripts, which likely reflects a higher abundance of beta-chain transcripts. In the raw uncorrected reads, each unique combination of TCR and UMI appeared more than ten times on average. In non-small cell lung cancer, the study made a quantitative comparison of TCR alpha and beta repertoires among multiple tumor regions, matched nontumor lung and blood. Nonsynonymous mutation counts, determined by whole-exome sequencing of tumor tissue, were related to TCR repertoire features. At surgery, both alpha and beta chains were TCR-sequenced in roughly 230 tumor regions, approximately 64 matched nontumor lung samples and around 50 PBMC samples.

V and J are truncated by 6 bases and 5 bases respectively, leaving an intervening sequence of 13 bases. Per the germline V gene (reference sequence), LNHDA is the CDR1 and SQIVND is the CDR2. CDR3 length: 13 amino acids, cysteine to phenylalanine. Left in the record is the CDR3 DNA by itself, 39 bases read in frame from the first base. Libraries came from 5' RACE. The sequencing machine was a NextSeq 500. To allow correction of PCR and sequencing errors, the TCR library protocol tagged every TCR cDNA molecule with a unique molecular identifier. The authors' pipeline ran thus. Decombinator tools were used for TCR identification, UMI-based error correction and CDR3 extraction. Expanded TCRs were defined as those above a frequency of 2 per 1,000, corresponding to the top 1% of the tumor frequency distribution. Each repertoire was subsampled 100 times to 5,000 TCRs, after which Renyi diversity was computed with the R vegan package. To build CDR3 similarity networks, amino acid triplet string-kernel similarity was used, and CDR3s were connected when their pairwise similarity was above 0.82. The raw public reads went through TCRdb reprocessing: fastp at Q25, MiXCR clone calling, in-frame beta chains kept. Rows are unified per CDR3 protein, each entry keeping the most common DNA and genes. These V and J calls originate from TCRdb's pipeline instead of the authors' own analysis. Here the sample has more than 50,000 distinct CDR3 sequences; less than 8.5% occur a single time. The biggest ten clones account for approximately 2.6% of the sample.

In its sample, this clonotype was seen many times. What this receptor recognizes is not known. Per-base quality was not reported, and no clone a single base away is much larger than it. The full study reports these points: Ubiquitous expanded tumor TCRs were found in blood more often at tumor resection than at routine follow-up. Additional single-cell paired TCR alpha and beta sequencing was considered necessary to confirm, at a functional level, the hypothesis that regional TCRs recognize regional mutations.

The sample's time point label, decoded: sample taken at primary tumor resection. TCR sequencing used whole RNA extracted from tumor and nontumor lung tissue, or from cryopreserved PBMC samples, without cell sorting. Donors were approximately 72 patients with early-stage, untreated non-small cell lung cancer from the lung TRACERx cohort. Only patients with enough RNA available from two or more tumor regions were chosen for TCR sequencing. The TCR sequence derives from a female donor with early-stage non-small cell lung cancer. This specimen consisted of PBMCs, obtained at surgery. This receptor chain uses TRBV19 and TRBJ1-1; the D gene remains uncertain. The CDR3: CASRWAETTEAFF. The DNA reads TGTGCCAGTAGATGGGCGGAAACAACTGAAGCTTTCTTT.